One sample yielded the 8 T cell receptor beta chains listed below, sequenced in a study of T cells after yellow fever vaccination. TCRdb processed the 5' RACE reads anew with MiXCR; each CDR3 protein has one entry. The table records hundreds of thousands of distinct CDR3 sequences, approximately 12% of them present only once. The sequenced sample was PBMCs, obtained on the day of the yellow fever booster vaccination. These receptors all come from a man aged 30 to 39 who received the YFV17D yellow fever vaccine.

The chain combines TRBV12-3 or TRBV12-4 with TRBJ2-5; TRBD1 aligns across 8 bases. J gave up 7 bases and V 5 bases, and 15 bases lay outside the gene matches. CDR3 length: 16 residues. The CDR3 loop reads CASSLASGGRGGTQYF. In DNA form, the CDR3 reads TGTGCCAGCAGTCTGGCCTCAGGGGGCAGAGGGGGGACCCAGTACTTC.

This chain links TRBV7-8 with TRBJ2-1; 8 nucleotides agree with TRBD2. Germline-derived CDR1 and CDR2 are SGHVS and FQNEAQ. The junction had 6 bases not matched to a gene; V was cut back by 2 bases and J by 9 bases. CDR3 length equals 14 residues. The DNA of the CDR3 is TGTGCCAGCAGCTTAAAGGAGCGGGGGATTGAGCAGTTCTTC. It yields the protein CASSLKERGIEQFF.

This chain uses TRBV9 with TRBJ2-1; D might be TRBD1 or TRBD2, each matching 7 bases. The germline gives CDR1 SGDLS, CDR2 YYNGEE. V lost 3 bases and J lost 6, with 16 bases in between. This CDR3 is 15 amino acids long. CDR3 bases: TGTGCCAGCAGCGCGCCCGGGGAGGGGGCCAATGAGCAGTTCTTC. It yields the protein CASSAPGEGANEQFF.

This clonotype was found a few times. The chain carries TRBV7-2 and TRBJ1-4, with a possible D match to TRBD1 (5 bases). Germline values: CDR1 SGHTA, CDR2 FQGNSA. The germline V and J ends were trimmed by 3 bases and 8 bases, with 10 bases remaining between them. CDR3 size: 13 residues. The DNA for the CDR3 is TGTGCCAGCAGCTTCAGGGTTTCGGAAAAACTGTTTTTT. Translation: CASSFRVSEKLFF.

V usage is TRBV28 and J usage is TRBJ2-5, with 10 bases that match TRBD2. Trimming at V came to 6 bases and at J to 2 bases, leaving 12 bases not matched to a gene. This CDR3 comprises 17 residues. Looked up from germline, CDR1 is MDHEN and CDR2 is SYDVKM. In DNA form, the CDR3 reads TGTGCCAGCAGCCGGGTAGCGGGAGGTTCCCCTCAAGAGACCCAGTACTTC. This gives the protein CASSRVAGGSPQETQYF.

J is TRBJ2-5 and V is TRBV7-9; 7 nucleotides match TRBD2. The trim removed 5 bases at V and 10 bases at J, leaving 7 bases unmatched. This CDR3 comprises 12 residues. CDR1 is SEHNR, CDR2 FQNEAQ, per germline (reference sequence). CDR3 amino acids: CASSPTQRGQYF. DNA of the CDR3: TGTGCCAGCAGCCCCACACAGCGGGGCCAGTACTTC. The complete variable domain, with remaining parts taken from reference TRBV7-9 and TRBJ2-5, reads DTGVSQNPRHKITKRGQNVTFRCDPISEHNRLYWYRQTLGQGPEFLTYFQNEAQLEKSRLLSDRFSAERPKGSFSTLEIQRTEQGDSAMYLCASSPTQRGQYFGPGTRLLVL.

This clonotype came up a few times. The rearrangement uses TRBV3-1 and TRBJ2-1; D is unresolved. V was pared by 0 bases and J by 16 bases, with 16 bases between. CDR3 length: 13 residues. Germline CDR1 LGHDT, CDR2 YNNKEL (reference sequence). The CDR3 region is CASSQDLGRSSFF. CDR3 nucleotide sequence: TGTGCCAGCAGCCAAGATTTAGGTCGCAGCAGCTTCTTC.

In its sample, this clonotype was seen a few times. J is TRBJ1-4 and V is TRBV29-1, with a tentative D call TRBD1 (5 bases). The length of the CDR3 is 13 residues. Germline values: CDR1 SQVTM, CDR2 ANQGSEA. Trimming shortened V by 5 bases and J by 1 base, and 8 bases separated the two germline ends. This CDR3 reads CSVQGLTNEKLFF. CDR3 bases: TGCAGCGTTCAGGGATTAACTAATGAAAAACTGTTTTTT.